Listed below are T cell receptor beta chains from one sample, sequenced in a study of T cells in Graves' hyperthyroidism and ophthalmopathy. TCRdb re-called the multiplex PCR reads through MiXCR, storing one row per CDR3 protein. The table includes hundreds of thousands of distinct CDR3 sequences, over 15% detected once. Sequencing input: blood. The receptors derive from a woman younger than 30 with Graves' hyperthyroidism. CDR3s include the opening cysteine and the closing phenylalanine or tryptophan. The order of the fields is J gene, V gene, CDR3 protein.

J: TRBJ2-2; V: TRBV6-4; CDR3: CASSLGGTSVGELFF
J: TRBJ1-2; V: TRBV6-5; CDR3: CASSGGRWQYGYTF
J: TRBJ2-2; V: TRBV3-1; CDR3: CASSRFGNTGELFF
J: TRBJ1-2; V: TRBV18; CDR3: CASSTTQGAQGYTF
J: TRBJ1-1; V: TRBV12-3/TRBV12-4; CDR3: CASRLGNTEAFF
J: TRBJ2-7; V: TRBV4-1; CDR3: CASSHARTGSSYEQYF
J: TRBJ1-5; V: TRBV6-2/TRBV6-3; CDR3: CASSYGQANQPQHF
J: TRBJ1-3; V: TRBV6-1; CDR3: CASSRTTGPAGNTIYF
J: TRBJ1-5; V: TRBV6-5; CDR3: CASSYVGNQPQHF
J: TRBJ1-1; V: TRBV3-1; CDR3: CASSLTTLGQEAFF
J: TRBJ2-7; V: TRBV28; CDR3: CASSWRRNYEQYF
J: TRBJ1-1; V: TRBV10-3; CDR3: CATQRKTVLLNTEAFF
J: TRBJ1-3; V: TRBV30; CDR3: CAWSPRGGRSENTIYF
J: TRBJ2-3; V: TRBV6-4; CDR3: CASSEWTGVRTDTQYF
J: TRBJ2-5; V: TRBV6-2/TRBV6-3; CDR3: CASRSGTSGTQYF
J: TRBJ1-2; V: TRBV6-5; CDR3: CASSYSRDSYGYTF
J: TRBJ1-2; V: TRBV7-9; CDR3: CASSAGRRFLLSYTF
J: TRBJ2-5; V: TRBV29-1; CDR3: CSITLGETQYF
J: TRBJ2-5; V: TRBV12-3/TRBV12-4; CDR3: CASSPNGETQYF
J: TRBJ2-7; V: TRBV20-1; CDR3: CSARGAEPYEQYF
J: TRBJ2-7; V: TRBV2; CDR3: CASSIRTGIIYEQYF
J: TRBJ1-5; V: TRBV6-2/TRBV6-3; CDR3: CASRAGTANQPQHF
J: TRBJ2-2; V: TRBV7-6; CDR3: CASSLLITGELFF